This passage covers 13 T cell receptor beta chains from one sample sequenced in a study of shared clonotypes between healthy human individuals (dated by TCRdb to 2019 to 2021). The method was the immunoSEQ multiplex PCR assay. What TCRdb holds here is the immuneACCESS table cut down to in-frame rearrangements. Part of the clones is not present; checked against another copy, under half of the missing clones reflect an unresolved V gene, and the others are unexplained. The sample table records about 2 million clones; roughly 94% of these occur just once. Under 0.15% of the sample lies in the top ten. Sequences were obtained from naive CD4+ T cells sorted from blood. Per the publication, the cell subset or site label means: CD45RA+ positively selected. The receptor source for this set is a man between 18 and 35 years old in good health.

Worth noting for this clone: A read error may produce the germline difference seen at one junction end. The chain joins TRBV6-1 to TRBJ1-5; no reliable D call. In germline, CDR1 is MNHNS, CDR2 SASEGT. This CDR3 comprises 15 residues. The CDR3 protein is CASTEESGSSQPQHF. CDR3 nucleotide sequence: TGTGCCAGCACGGAGGAGAGCGGAAGCAGTCAGCCCCAGCATTTT.

The V gene is TRBV10-1, the J gene TRBJ2-2; no reliable D call. Trimming cost V 2 bases and J 6 bases, with 4 bases left between them. The CDR3 is 12 residues long. The V gene's germline CDR1 is WNHNN and CDR2 SYGVQD (reference sequence). Here the CDR3 reads CASSEVAGELFF. The CDR3 DNA reads as TGCGCCAGCAGTGAGGTAGCCGGGGAGCTGTTTTTT.

Only a few counts were recorded for this clone. The same CDR3 can be traced to other DNA sequences in this sample. CDR3 region: CASSSGTDNSPLHF. CDR3 coding DNA: TGTGCCAGCAGCTCCGGGACGGATAATTCACCCCTCCACTTT. The chain links TRBV6-5 to TRBJ1-6; possibly TRBD1 for D (5 bases). This CDR3 has 14 amino acids. V lost 6 bases, J lost 5 bases, and 11 bases lay in between. The germline V gene encodes CDR1 MNHEY and CDR2 SVGAGI.

The chain uses TRBV6-5 and TRBJ1-5, with D tentatively TRBD1 (6 bases). Trimming took 5 bases from V and 9 from J, leaving 17 bases between them. The CDR3 consists of 14 residues. The germline CDR1 and CDR2 sequences are MNHEY and SVGAGI. This CDR3 reads CASSTGSGNTPQHF. The DNA for the CDR3 is TGTGCCAGCAGTACAGGGAGCGGGAATACGCCCCAGCATTTT.

The V gene is TRBV30, the J gene TRBJ2-7; no reliable D call. CDR3 length: 13 residues. The germline V and J ends were trimmed by 0 bases and 4 bases, with 10 bases remaining between them. Germline lookup yields CDR1 GTSNPN and CDR2 SVGIG (reference sequence). CDR3 region: CAWSVTVGYEQYF. The CDR3 region has the DNA TGTGCCTGGAGTGTCACGGTGGGGTACGAGCAGTACTTC.

The rearrangement joins TRBV7-9 to TRBJ2-1; 13 bases agree with TRBD2. Germline loops: CDR1 SEHNR, CDR2 FQNEAQ (reference sequence). Trimming took 4 bases from V and 10 from J; bases not matched to a gene: 4. The CDR3 length is 14 residues. CDR3 loop: CASSSGLAGKEQFF. The DNA for the CDR3 is TGTGCCAGCAGCTCGGGACTAGCGGGGAAAGAGCAGTTCTTC.

This chain uses TRBV29-1 with TRBJ1-2; tentative D call: TRBD1 (5 bases). Germline V gene sequence: CDR1 SQVTM, CDR2 ANQGSEA. This CDR3 contains 13 residues. Trimming pared 2 bases from V and 5 bases from J, leaving 12 bases between. The CDR3: CSVEKGRGYGYTF. DNA of the CDR3: TGCAGCGTTGAAAAGGGGCGCGGTTATGGCTACACCTTC.

Turning to this clone: The sample holds other DNA sequences that translate to the same CDR3. The chain employs TRBV18 and TRBJ1-1; possibly TRBD1 for D (5 bases). From germline, CDR1 is KGHSH and CDR2 LQKENI. This CDR3 contains 14 residues. The V end was cut by 2 bases, the J end by 2 bases, with 9 bases between. CDR3 bases: TGTGCCAGCTCACCAGGGGCCGCCAACACTGAAGCTTTCTTT. Encoded protein: CASSPGAANTEAFF.

Here the CDR3 DNA reads TGTGCCAGCAACATAAACCGGGACAGGGATCACGGCTACACCTTC. It specifies CASNINRDRDHGYTF. The chain couples TRBV6-8 to TRBJ1-2, with 9 nucleotides matching TRBD1. The CDR3 sequence is 15 residues long. V lost 7 bases to trimming and J lost 8 bases; unmatched junction nucleotides: 14. Germline CDR1 reads MNHGY; CDR2 reads SAAAGT.

The CDR3 nucleotides read TGTGCCAGTAGTCCGAGGACAGGGGGCTCGTCTCAGCCCCAGCATTTT. Its translation is CASSPRTGGSSQPQHF. The chain uses TRBV19 and TRBJ1-5; 11 nucleotides agree with TRBD1. CDR1 is LNHDA, CDR2 SQIVND, per germline (reference sequence). This CDR3 contains 16 residues. V was pared by 5 bases and J by 6 bases, with 9 bases of the junction left unmatched.

This rearrangement joins TRBV28 to TRBJ2-1; D is unresolved. CDR3 length: 14 amino acids. From germline, CDR1 is MDHEN and CDR2 SYDVKM. V dropped 6 bases and J dropped 3 bases, with 12 bases sitting between them. CDR3 coding DNA: TGTGCCAGCAGCCTAGAAAGGAGCTACAATGAGCAGTTCTTC. It encodes CASSLERSYNEQFF.

This chain connects TRBV10-1 to TRBJ2-3; the D is unclear. CDR1 WNHNN and CDR2 SYGVQD come from the germline V gene (reference sequence). This CDR3 contains 12 residues. V was clipped by 0 bases and J by 8 bases, with 6 bases between them. In nucleotides, the CDR3 is TGCGCCAGCAGTGAGTCGCAGCGTACGCAGTATTTT. Translated: CASSESQRTQYF.

Here the CDR3 reads CASSYSLGKPDTEAFF. The CDR3 coding sequence is TGTGCCAGCAGTTACTCGCTGGGGAAACCGGACACTGAAGCTTTCTTT. The chain uses TRBV6-5 and TRBJ1-1, with D unclear. The V gene lost 0 bases and the J gene lost 3 bases, with 14 bases spanning the gap. CDR1 and CDR2 from the germline V gene are MNHEY and SVGAGI. The CDR3 spans 16 residues.